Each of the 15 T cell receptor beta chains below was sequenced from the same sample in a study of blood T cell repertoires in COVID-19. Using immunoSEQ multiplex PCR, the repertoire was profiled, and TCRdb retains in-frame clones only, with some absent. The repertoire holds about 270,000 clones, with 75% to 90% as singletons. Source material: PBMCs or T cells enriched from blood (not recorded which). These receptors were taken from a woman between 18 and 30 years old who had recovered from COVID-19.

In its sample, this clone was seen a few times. The DNA of the CDR3 is TGCAGCGTTGGAAATGAAGCGGGGGGGCCATACGAGCAGTACTTC. This sequence encodes CSVGNEAGGPYEQYF. The chain joins TRBV29-1 to TRBJ2-7; 10 bases are a match to TRBD2. The V and J ends lost 4 bases and 4 bases, in that order; junction bases with no gene match: 10. Germline CDR1 and CDR2: SQVTM and ANQGSEA. The CDR3 extends over 15 amino acids.

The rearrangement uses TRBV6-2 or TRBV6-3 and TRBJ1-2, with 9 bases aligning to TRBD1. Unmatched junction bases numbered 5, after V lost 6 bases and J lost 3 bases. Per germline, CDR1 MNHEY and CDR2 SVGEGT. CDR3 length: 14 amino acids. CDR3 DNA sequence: TGTGCCAGCAGCACAGGGGGCTCGCACTATGGCTACACCTTC. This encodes CASSTGGSHYGYTF.

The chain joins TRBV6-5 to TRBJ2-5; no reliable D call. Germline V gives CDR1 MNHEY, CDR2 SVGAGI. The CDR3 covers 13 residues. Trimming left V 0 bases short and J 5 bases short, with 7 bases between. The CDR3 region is CASSYSHIETQYF. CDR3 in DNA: TGTGCCAGCAGTTACTCACACATCGAGACCCAGTACTTC.

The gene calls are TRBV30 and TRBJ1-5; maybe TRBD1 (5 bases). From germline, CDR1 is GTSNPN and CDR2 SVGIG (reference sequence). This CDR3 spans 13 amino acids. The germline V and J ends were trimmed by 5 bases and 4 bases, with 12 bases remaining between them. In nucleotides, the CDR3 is TGTGCCTGGGCCCGGGGGGGGAATCAGCCCCAGCATTTT. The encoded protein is CAWARGGNQPQHF.

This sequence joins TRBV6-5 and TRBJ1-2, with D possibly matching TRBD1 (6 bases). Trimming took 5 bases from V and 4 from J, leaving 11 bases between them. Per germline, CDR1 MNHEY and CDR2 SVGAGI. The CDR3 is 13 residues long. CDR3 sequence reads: CASSPRGTYGYTF. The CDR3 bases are TGTGCCAGCAGTCCCAGGGGAACCTATGGCTACACCTTC.

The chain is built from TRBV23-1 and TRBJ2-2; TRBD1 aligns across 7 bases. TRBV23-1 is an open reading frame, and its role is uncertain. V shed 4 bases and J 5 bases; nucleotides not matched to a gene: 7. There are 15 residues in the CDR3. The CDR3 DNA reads TGCGCCAGCAGTCGATATAGGGACAGTACCGGGGAGCTGTTTTTT. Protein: CASSRYRDSTGELFF.

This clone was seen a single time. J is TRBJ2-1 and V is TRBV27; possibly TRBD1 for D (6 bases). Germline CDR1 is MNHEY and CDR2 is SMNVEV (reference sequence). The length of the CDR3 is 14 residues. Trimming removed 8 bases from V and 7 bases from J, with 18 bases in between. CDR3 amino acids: CASFSSQGRNEQFF. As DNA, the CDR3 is TGTGCCAGCTTCAGTTCACAGGGAAGGAATGAGCAGTTCTTC.

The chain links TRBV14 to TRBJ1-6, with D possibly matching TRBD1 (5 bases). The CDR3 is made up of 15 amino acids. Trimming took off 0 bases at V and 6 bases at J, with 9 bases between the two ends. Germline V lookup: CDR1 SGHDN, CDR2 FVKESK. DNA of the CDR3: TGTGCCAGCAGCCAAGATTGGGGGGGTAATTCACCCCTCCACTTT. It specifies CASSQDWGGNSPLHF.

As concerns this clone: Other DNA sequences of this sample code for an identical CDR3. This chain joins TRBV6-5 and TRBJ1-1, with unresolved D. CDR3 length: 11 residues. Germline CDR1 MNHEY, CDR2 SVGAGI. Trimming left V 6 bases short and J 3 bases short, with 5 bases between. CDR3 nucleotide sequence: TGTGCCAGCAGCCCCGACACTGAAGCTTTCTTT. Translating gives CASSPDTEAFF.

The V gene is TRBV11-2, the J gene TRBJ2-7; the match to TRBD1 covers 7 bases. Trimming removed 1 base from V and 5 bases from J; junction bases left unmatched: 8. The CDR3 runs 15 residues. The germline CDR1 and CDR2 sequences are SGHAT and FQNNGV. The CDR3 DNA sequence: TGTGCCAGCAGCTTAGGCAGGGACAGAACCCACGAGCAGTACTTC. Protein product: CASSLGRDRTHEQYF.

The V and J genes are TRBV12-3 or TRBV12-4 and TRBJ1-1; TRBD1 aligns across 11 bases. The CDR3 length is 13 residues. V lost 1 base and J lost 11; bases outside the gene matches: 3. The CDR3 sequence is CASSLGTGGEAFF. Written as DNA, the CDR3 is TGTGCCAGCAGTTTAGGGACAGGGGGCGAGGCTTTCTTT.

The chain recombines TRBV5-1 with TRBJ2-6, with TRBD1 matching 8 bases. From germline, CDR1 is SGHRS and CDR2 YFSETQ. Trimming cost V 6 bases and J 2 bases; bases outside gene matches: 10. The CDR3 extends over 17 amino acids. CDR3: CASNGQGAGTGANVLTF. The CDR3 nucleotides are TGCGCCAGCAACGGGCAGGGGGCCGGCACTGGGGCCAACGTCCTGACTTTC.

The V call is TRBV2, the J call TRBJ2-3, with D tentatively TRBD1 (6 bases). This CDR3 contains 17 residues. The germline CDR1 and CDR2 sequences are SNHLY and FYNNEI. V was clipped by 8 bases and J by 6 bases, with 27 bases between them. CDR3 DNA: TGTGCCAGCGTGATGGGAAGGACAGCCAACCTACCTGATACGCAGTATTTT. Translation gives CASVMGRTANLPDTQYF. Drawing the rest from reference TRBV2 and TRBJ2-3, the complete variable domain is EPEVTQTPSHQVTQMGQEVILRCVPISNHLYFYWYRQILGQKVEFLVSFYNNEISEKSEIFDDQFSVERPDGSNFTLKIRSTKLEDSAMYFCASVMGRTANLPDTQYFGPGTRLTVL.

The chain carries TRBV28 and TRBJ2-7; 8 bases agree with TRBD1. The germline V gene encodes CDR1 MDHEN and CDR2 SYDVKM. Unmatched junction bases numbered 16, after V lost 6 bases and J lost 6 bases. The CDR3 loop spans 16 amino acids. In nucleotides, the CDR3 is TGTGCCAGCAGACCCTCTGGACAGGGCGGGGTAGGCGAGCAGTACTTC. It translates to CASRPSGQGGVGEQYF.

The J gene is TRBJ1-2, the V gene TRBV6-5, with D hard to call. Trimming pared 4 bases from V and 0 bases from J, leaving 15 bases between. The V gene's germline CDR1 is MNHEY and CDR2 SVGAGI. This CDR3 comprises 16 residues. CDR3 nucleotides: TGTGCCAGCAGTTTTACCATGCAGAAATCTAACTATGGCTACACCTTC. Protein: CASSFTMQKSNYGYTF.